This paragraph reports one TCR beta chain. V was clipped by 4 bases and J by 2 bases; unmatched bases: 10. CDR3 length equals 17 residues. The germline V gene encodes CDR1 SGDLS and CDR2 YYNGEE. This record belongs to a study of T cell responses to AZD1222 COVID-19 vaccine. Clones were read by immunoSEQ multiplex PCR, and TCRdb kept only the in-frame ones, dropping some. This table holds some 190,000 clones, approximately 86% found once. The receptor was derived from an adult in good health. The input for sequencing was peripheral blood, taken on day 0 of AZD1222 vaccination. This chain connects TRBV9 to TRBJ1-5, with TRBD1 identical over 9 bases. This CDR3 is CASSTGTGPGGNQPQHF. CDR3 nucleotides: TGTGCCAGCAGCACCGGGACAGGGCCGGGGGGCAATCAGCCCCAGCATTTT. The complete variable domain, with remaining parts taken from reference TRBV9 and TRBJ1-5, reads DSGVTQTPKHLITATGQRVTLRCSPRSGDLSVYWYQQSLDQGLQFLIQYYNGEERAKGNILERFSAQQFPDLHSELNLSSLELGDSALYFCASSTGTGPGGNQPQHFGDGTRLSIL.